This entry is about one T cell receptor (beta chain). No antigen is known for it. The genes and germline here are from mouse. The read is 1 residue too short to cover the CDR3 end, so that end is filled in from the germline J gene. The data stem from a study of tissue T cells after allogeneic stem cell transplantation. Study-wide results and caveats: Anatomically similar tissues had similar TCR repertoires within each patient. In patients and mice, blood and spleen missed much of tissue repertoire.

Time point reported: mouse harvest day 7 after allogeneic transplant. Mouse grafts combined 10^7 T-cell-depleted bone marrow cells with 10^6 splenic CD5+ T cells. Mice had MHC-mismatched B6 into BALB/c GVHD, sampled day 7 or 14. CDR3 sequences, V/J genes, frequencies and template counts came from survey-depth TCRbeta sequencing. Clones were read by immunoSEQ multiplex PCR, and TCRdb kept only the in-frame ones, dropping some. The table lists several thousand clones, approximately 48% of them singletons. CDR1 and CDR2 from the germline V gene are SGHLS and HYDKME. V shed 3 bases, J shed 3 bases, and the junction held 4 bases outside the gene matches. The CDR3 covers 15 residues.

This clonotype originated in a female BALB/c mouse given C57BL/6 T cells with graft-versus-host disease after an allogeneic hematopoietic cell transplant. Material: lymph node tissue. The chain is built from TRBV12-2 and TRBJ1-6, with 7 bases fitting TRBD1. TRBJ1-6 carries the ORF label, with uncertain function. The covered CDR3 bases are TGTGCCAGCTCTACGGGGACAGTCTATAATTCGCCCCTCTAC. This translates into CASSTGTVYNSPLY. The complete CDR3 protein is CASSTGTVYNSPLYF.